The 6 T cell receptor beta chains given below trace back to one sample, sequenced in a study of T-cell reconstitution after alpha-beta-depleted transplantation in children. Using unique molecular identifiers, the investigators prepared the TCRbeta library. TCRdb itself ran the PCR reads through MiXCR, one entry per CDR3 protein. Found here are more than 200,000 distinct CDR3 sequences, roughly a tenth of them singletons; the top ten hold approximately 4.7%. Specimen: PBMCs from the stem cell graft donor, collected from the stem cell graft. Receptors were obtained from a human donor who donated a stem cell graft to a child with SCID.

This clonotype was recorded many times. The CDR3 loop is CAISGRTGYTDTQYF. DNA for the CDR3: TGTGCCATCAGTGGCCGGACAGGCTACACAGATACGCAGTATTTT. The chain joins TRBV10-3 to TRBJ2-3; 7 nucleotides agree with TRBD1. The germline CDR1 and CDR2 sequences are ENHRY and SYGVKD. The CDR3 extends over 15 amino acids. After removal of 4 bases from V and 2 bases from J, the junction contained 6 bases not matched to a gene.

The chain recombines TRBV2 with TRBJ2-3; 10 bases line up with TRBD1. With 9 bases clipped from V and 7 bases from J, the junction kept 22 bases outside the gene matches. This CDR3 is built from 18 residues. The germline CDR1 and CDR2 sequences are SNHLY and FYNNEI. The CDR3 sequence is CASPRQGATTKLGYTQYF. The CDR3 DNA reads as TGTGCCAGTCCCCGACAGGGGGCGACCACTAAATTAGGATATACGCAGTATTTT.

This clonotype was recorded many times. The chain recombines TRBV9 with TRBJ2-6; no definite D call. The germline V gene encodes CDR1 SGDLS and CDR2 YYNGEE. CDR3 size: 15 residues. Trimming pared 0 bases from V and 0 bases from J, leaving 4 bases between. CDR3 in amino acids: CASSVAGSGANVLTF. CDR3 sequence (DNA): TGTGCCAGCAGCGTAGCGGGCTCTGGGGCCAACGTCCTGACTTTC.

This rearrangement joins TRBV5-1 to TRBJ2-7, with D unresolved. The CDR3 covers 17 residues. The V gene lost 2 bases and the J gene lost 2 bases, with 20 bases spanning the gap. Germline loops: CDR1 SGHRS, CDR2 YFSETQ. Here the CDR3 DNA reads TGCGCCAGCAGCTTTCTCCCAGGACGGATACCTGCCTACGAGCAGTACTTC. Encoded protein: CASSFLPGRIPAYEQYF.

This chain links TRBV6-5 with TRBJ1-2; 9 nucleotides match TRBD1. Germline V gene sequence: CDR1 MNHEY, CDR2 SVGAGI. This CDR3 has 15 residues. J was trimmed by 7 bases and V by 2 bases; bases with no gene match: 8. CDR3 region: CASSYRPGQGFGYTF. CDR3 coding DNA: TGTGCCAGCAGTTACCGTCCGGGACAGGGCTTTGGCTACACCTTC.

In its sample, this clonotype was seen many times. The gene calls are TRBV9 and TRBJ2-2; D is ambiguous. Per the germline V gene, CDR1 is SGDLS and CDR2 is YYNGEE. V lost 0 bases and J lost 1, with 4 bases in between. The CDR3 has 14 residues. The CDR3 is CASSVGQNTGELFF. CDR3 DNA: TGTGCCAGCAGCGTAGGACAGAACACCGGGGAGCTGTTTTTT.